This T cell receptor (beta chain) stems from a study of blood T cell repertoires in COVID-19. For the study at large: There were acute and convalescent COVID-19 samples, and they came from the United States, Italy and Spain. Sample material is recorded as cDNA or gDNA derived from T cells, B-cell-depleted T cells, or PBMCs.

In the source study's methods: It was from reference gene primer amplification that nucleated cell counts were estimated. TCRdb's copy holds only in-frame clones and misses some; the assay was immunoSEQ multiplex PCR. V and J calls and clone size are given by that table; D and trimming were obtained from the DNA. The sample lists some 210,000 clones; around 82% were seen once. Unmatched junction bases numbered 13, after V lost 2 bases and J lost 2 bases. Germline lookup yields CDR1 SGHVS and CDR2 FNYEAQ. The CDR3 spans 18 residues. This chain connects TRBV7-6 to TRBJ1-2; TRBD1 matches 8 bases. The sequence derives from a man aged 45-65 years with active or convalescent COVID-19. Source material: peripheral blood. CDR3 DNA: TGTGCCAGCAGCTTAAGTCCCGTCGGTCCAGGGGGCAACTATGGCTACACCTTC. Translation: CASSLSPVGPGGNYGYTF.